A selection of T cell receptor beta chains follows, all from one sample in a study of glioma-infiltrating T cells. Each CDR3 protein is one row after TCRdb ran MiXCR on the multiplex PCR reads. The sample carries approximately 120,000 distinct CDR3 sequences, 25% recorded once. Sequenced: glioma tissue, nonneoplastic brain tissue, or PBMCs (not recorded which). Receptors originate from a human donor with low-grade glioma or glioblastoma, undergoing nonglioma brain surgery, or in good health (not recorded which). The CDR3 runs from the conserved cysteine through the conserved F or W. Each record gives: V gene, clone size, J gene, D gene, CDR3 protein, CDR3 DNA. The D gene is left open where the match is weak. Expanded clones are given a class, and other clones once, few, many or no size at all.

TRBV7-9	many	TRBJ2-7	TRBD1	CASSLASGTGTYEQYF	TGTGCCAGCAGCTTAGCTTCCGGGACAGGAACCTACGAGCAGTACTTC
TRBV2	many	TRBJ1-3	-	CASSDRGLSGNTIYF	TGTGCCAGCAGTGATCGGGGTCTCTCTGGAAACACCATATATTTT
TRBV7-2	many	TRBJ2-5	TRBD2	CASILAGGGVETQYF	TGTGCCAGCATCCTAGCCGGGGGGGGGGTAGAGACCCAGTACTTC
TRBV29-1	-	TRBJ2-1	TRBD2	CSVRTSDNEQFF	TGCAGCGTTAGGACTAGCGATAATGAGCAGTTCTTC
TRBV7-2	many	TRBJ2-1	TRBD1	CASSTSGQVYNEQFF	TGTGCCAGCAGCACTTCGGGACAGGTGTACAATGAGCAGTTCTTC
TRBV24-1	many	TRBJ2-1	-	CATSENLDTYNEQFF	TGTGCCACCAGTGAAAACTTGGACACATACAATGAGCAGTTCTTC
TRBV6-1	many	TRBJ2-1	TRBD1	CASSWDRGTYNEQFF	TGTGCCAGCAGCTGGGACAGGGGTACCTACAATGAGCAGTTCTTC
TRBV2	many	TRBJ1-6	TRBD1	CASSLLGQGLNSPLHF	TGTGCCAGCAGCTTACTGGGACAGGGCCTTAATTCACCCCTCCACTTT
TRBV7-2	many	TRBJ2-3	-	CASAIRSDTQYF	TGTGCCTCTGCCATTCGATCCGATACGCAGTATTTT
TRBV6-1	many	TRBJ1-1	-	CASSSGTVNTEAFF	TGTGCCAGCAGTTCCGGGACGGTGAACACTGAAGCTTTCTTT
TRBV5-4	-	TRBJ2-1	-	CASSLQSLAHEQFF	TGTGCCAGCAGCTTGCAATCCCTAGCCCATGAGCAGTTCTTC
TRBV20-1	-	TRBJ2-7	-	CSAPDPGVDYEQYF	TGCAGTGCTCCGGATCCCGGGGTGGACTACGAGCAGTACTTC
TRBV10-3	many	TRBJ1-1	-	CAISERAFNTEAFF	TGTGCCATCAGTGAGAGGGCCTTCAACACTGAAGCTTTCTTT
TRBV10-2	-	TRBJ2-1	TRBD2	CASSWTSGNEQFF	TGCGCCAGCAGTTGGACTAGCGGGAATGAGCAGTTCTTC
TRBV7-9	many	TRBJ2-7	-	CASTTGGGGTYEQYF	TGTGCCAGCACCACTGGAGGGGGAGGGACCTACGAGCAGTACTTC
TRBV28	many	TRBJ1-3	-	CASTPRPVSGNTIYF	TGTGCCAGCACTCCCCGCCCAGTCTCTGGAAACACCATATATTTT
TRBV5-4	-	TRBJ2-7	TRBD2	CASRMQGLSYEQYF	TGTGCCAGCAGGATGCAGGGACTATCATACGAGCAGTACTTC
TRBV5-1	many	TRBJ1-2	-	CASSLTAGDQGYTF	TGCGCCAGCAGCTTGACGGCAGGGGATCAAGGCTACACCTTC
TRBV4-1	few	TRBJ1-2	TRBD1	CASSPYTGQGNYGYTF	TGCGCCAGCAGCCCCTACACCGGACAGGGGAACTATGGCTACACCTTC
TRBV4-2	-	TRBJ1-6	-	CASREGETSYNSPLHF	TGTGCCAGCAGAGAAGGGGAGACCTCCTATAATTCACCCCTCCACTTT
TRBV6-5	-	TRBJ2-3	TRBD2	CASSSPGLAGGISTDTQYF	TGTGCCAGCAGTTCCCCAGGACTAGCGGGTGGGATTAGCACAGATACGCAGTATTTT
TRBV6-1	many	TRBJ2-7	TRBD2	CASRSGLAGGYEQYF	TGTGCCAGCAGGTCTGGACTAGCGGGAGGCTACGAGCAGTACTTC
TRBV20-1	-	TRBJ2-7	TRBD2	CSARDPSGSLDAQYF	TGCAGTGCTAGAGATCCTAGCGGGAGTCTAGATGCGCAGTACTTC
TRBV13	-	TRBJ2-1	-	CASSAVPVNEQFF	TGTGCCAGCAGCGCCGTTCCAGTCAATGAGCAGTTCTTC
TRBV2	many	TRBJ1-6	-	CAAPRDTNSPLHF	TGTGCCGCGCCACGGGACACTAATTCACCCCTCCACTTT
TRBV20-1	-	TRBJ2-1	-	CSAKDFGRGTYNEKFF	-
TRBV28	many	TRBJ2-7	TRBD2	CASSLEPFWGGAWEQYF	TGTGCCAGCAGTCTAGAGCCCTTTTGGGGAGGGGCCTGGGAGCAGTACTTC
TRBV5-1	-	TRBJ1-6	-	CASSLEGGLASPLHF	TGCGCCAGCAGCTTGGAGGGGGGATTGGCTTCACCCCTCCACTTT
TRBV29-1	few	TRBJ2-7	TRBD2	CSVVRGTSDYEQYF	TGCAGCGTTGTACGTGGGACTAGCGACTACGAGCAGTACTTC
TRBV12-5	-	TRBJ2-1	TRBD2	CASGLLPWGSGDEQFF	TGTGCTAGTGGTTTGTTACCATGGGGTAGCGGGGATGAGCAGTTCTTC
TRBV6-2/TRBV6-3	-	TRBJ1-2	-	CASSYQGSIGYTF	TGTGCCAGCAGTTACCAGGGAAGTATTGGCTACACCTTC
TRBV5-1	-	TRBJ2-7	-	CASSLDSGKGEQYF	TGCGCCAGCAGCTTGGATTCGGGGAAGGGCGAGCAGTACTTC
TRBV6-2/TRBV6-3	many	TRBJ2-7	-	CASGDSLSYEQYF	TGTGCCAGCGGCGACTCGCTGTCGTACGAGCAGTACTTC
TRBV29-1	many	TRBJ1-1	-	CSGRRGGTEAFF	TGCAGCGGGAGACGGGGGGGGACTGAAGCTTTCTTT
TRBV7-2	many	TRBJ2-5	TRBD2	CASSARPSGQETQYF	TGTGCCAGCAGCGCGCGCCCTAGCGGACAAGAGACCCAGTACTTC
TRBV20-1	many	TRBJ1-2	-	CSAGAGQGAYGYTF	TGCAGTGCTGGGGCAGGTCAGGGAGCTTATGGCTACACCTTC
TRBV2	many	TRBJ1-2	-	CASSEVRPNLYGYTF	TGTGCCAGCAGTGAAGTACGTCCTAACCTCTATGGCTACACCTTC
TRBV6-2/TRBV6-3	-	TRBJ1-5	-	CASSSTGSQPQHF	TGTGCCAGCAGTTCTACAGGTTCGCAGCCCCAGCATTTT
TRBV28	many	TRBJ1-1	-	CASSLVDMNTEAFF	TGTGCCAGCAGTTTAGTGGACATGAACACTGAAGCTTTCTTT